This TCR beta chain was documented in a study of control samples from healthy donors and cancer patients. Data came from immunoSEQ multiplex PCR; TCRdb stores just in-frame clones and leaves some out. The data hold about 41,000 clones, with around 94% observed a single time. Deletions cut 4 bases from V and 8 bases from J, with 16 bases between. This CDR3 has 14 amino acids. Germline V gene data show CDR1 as SGDLS and CDR2 as YYNGEE. The receptor's source is a man aged 55 to 70 in good health. The sample taken for sequencing was blood. V usage is TRBV9 and J usage is TRBJ2-1; D gene uncertain. Written as DNA, the CDR3 is TGTGCCAGCAGCCCCAATATTCCCGGCGATGAGCAGTTCTTC. This translates into CASSPNIPGDEQFF.